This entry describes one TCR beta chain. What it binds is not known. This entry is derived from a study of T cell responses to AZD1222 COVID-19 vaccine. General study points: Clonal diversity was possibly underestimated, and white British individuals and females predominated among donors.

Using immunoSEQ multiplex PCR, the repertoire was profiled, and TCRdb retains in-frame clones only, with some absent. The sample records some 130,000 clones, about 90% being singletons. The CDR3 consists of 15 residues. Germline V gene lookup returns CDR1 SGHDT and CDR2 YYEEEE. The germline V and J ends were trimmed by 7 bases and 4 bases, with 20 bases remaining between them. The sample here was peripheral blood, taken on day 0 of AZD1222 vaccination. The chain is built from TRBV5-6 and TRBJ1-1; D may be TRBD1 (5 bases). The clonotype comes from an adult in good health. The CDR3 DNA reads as TGTGCCAGCCTGGAAACGGGGCGGCTGGGCACTGAAGCTTTCTTT. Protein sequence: CASLETGRLGTEAFF.